This T cell receptor (beta chain) was sequenced during a study of T cells in localized non-small cell lung cancer. Study findings and constraints: Uninvolved adjacent lung had higher T cell clonality than tumor and all other tissues. Owing to sequencing of a solitary tumor region, heterogeneity cannot be discounted. Researchers found a median around 59 of the top 100 tumor clones in adjacent lung.

Trimming removed 5 bases from V and 5 bases from J, with 24 bases in between. The germline gives CDR1 SEHNR, CDR2 FQNEAQ (reference sequence). The CDR3 has 17 residues. In regard to this clone: Its antigen is not known.

Profiled with immunoSEQ multiplex PCR; TCRdb holds only in-frame clones, not every one. The table records approximately 76,000 clones, 65% to 85% of them present only once. This TCR was sampled from a female donor over 55 with stage I lung adenocarcinoma. The starting material was peripheral blood, obtained before any cancer treatment. The rearrangement links TRBV7-9 to TRBJ1-2; weak D call: TRBD1 (5 bases). CDR3 loop: CASSPMGGDTSLYGYTF. CDR3 in DNA: TGTGCCAGCAGCCCGATGGGAGGGGATACAAGTCTATATGGCTACACCTTC. Combining the CDR3 with reference TRBV7-9 and TRBJ1-2 gives the whole variable domain DTGVSQNPRHKITKRGQNVTFRCDPISEHNRLYWYRQTLGQGPEFLTYFQNEAQLEKSRLLSDRFSAERPKGSFSTLEIQRTEQGDSAMYLCASSPMGGDTSLYGYTFGSGTRLTVV.